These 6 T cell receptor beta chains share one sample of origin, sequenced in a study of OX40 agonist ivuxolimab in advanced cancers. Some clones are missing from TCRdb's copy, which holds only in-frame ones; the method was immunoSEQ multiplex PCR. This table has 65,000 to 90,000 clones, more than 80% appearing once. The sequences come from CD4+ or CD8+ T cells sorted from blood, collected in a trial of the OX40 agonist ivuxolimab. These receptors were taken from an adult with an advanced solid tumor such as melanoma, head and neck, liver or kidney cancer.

The CDR3 loop reads CASSQFTTNEKLFF. CDR3 DNA sequence: TGTGCCAGCAGCCAGTTTACAACTAATGAAAAACTGTTTTTT. V is TRBV7-2 and J is TRBJ1-4, with D hard to call. Germline loops: CDR1 SGHTA, CDR2 FQGNSA. V was cut by 5 bases and J by 0 bases, with 7 bases left in between. The CDR3 contains 14 residues.

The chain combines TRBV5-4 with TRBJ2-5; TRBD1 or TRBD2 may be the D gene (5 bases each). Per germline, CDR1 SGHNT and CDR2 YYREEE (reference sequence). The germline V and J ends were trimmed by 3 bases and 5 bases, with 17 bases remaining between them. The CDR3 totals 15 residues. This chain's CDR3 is CASSWGLGPGETQYF. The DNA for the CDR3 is TGTGCCAGCAGCTGGGGCCTGGGGCCGGGGGAGACCCAGTACTTC.

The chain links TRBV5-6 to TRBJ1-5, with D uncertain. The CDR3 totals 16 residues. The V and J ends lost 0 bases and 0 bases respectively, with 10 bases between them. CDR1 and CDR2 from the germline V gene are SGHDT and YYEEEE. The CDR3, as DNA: TGTGCCAGCAGCTTGGCCCGGCACCGTAGCAATCAGCCCCAGCATTTT. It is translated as CASSLARHRSNQPQHF.

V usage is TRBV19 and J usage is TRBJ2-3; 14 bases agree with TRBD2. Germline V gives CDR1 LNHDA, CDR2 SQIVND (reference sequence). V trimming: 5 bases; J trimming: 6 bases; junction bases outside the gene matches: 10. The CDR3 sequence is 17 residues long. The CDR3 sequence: CASSPSTSGRAADTQYF. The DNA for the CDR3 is TGTGCCAGTAGTCCATCGACTAGCGGGAGGGCAGCGGATACGCAGTATTTT.

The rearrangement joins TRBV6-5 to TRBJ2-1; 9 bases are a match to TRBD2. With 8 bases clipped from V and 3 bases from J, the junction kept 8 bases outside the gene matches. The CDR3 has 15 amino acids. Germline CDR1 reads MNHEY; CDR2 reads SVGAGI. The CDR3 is CASGRSGRNYNEQFF. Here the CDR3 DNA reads TGTGCCAGCGGGCGTAGCGGGAGAAACTACAATGAGCAGTTCTTC.

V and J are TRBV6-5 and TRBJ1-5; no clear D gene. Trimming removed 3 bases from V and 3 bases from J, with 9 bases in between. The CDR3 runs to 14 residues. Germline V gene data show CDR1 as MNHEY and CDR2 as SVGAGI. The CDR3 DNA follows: TGTGCCAGCAGTTATTCAGGATCCAATCAGCCCCAGCATTTT. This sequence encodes CASSYSGSNQPQHF.